Shown below are 10 T cell receptor beta chains from a single sample sequenced in a study of tumor-infiltrating lymphocytes in primary liver carcinoma (dated by TCRdb to about 2017). Reads for this sample came from an Illumina HiSeq 2500. Using a constant-region primer and ProtoScript II reverse transcriptase, TCRbeta-specific cDNA was reverse-transcribed from around 500 ng total RNA. Three nested multiplex PCR rounds, following a slightly modified ARM-PCR procedure, were used to build the TCRbeta libraries. Each of the first two PCR rounds ran for nine to eleven cycles and used multiplex TRBV1-TRBV30 forward primers together with a Cbeta reverse primer. TCRdb itself trimmed the public reads at Q25 with fastp, ran MiXCR and retained productive beta chains. CDR3 protein sequences are deduplicated, and each keeps its most common genes and DNA. The sample table contains 35,000 to 45,000 distinct CDR3 sequences; only one count was recorded for about 75% of them. The leading ten clones occupy less than 50% of the sample.

Total RNA and DNA were co-extracted without cell sorting from approximately 22-30 mg of bulk tissue using the AllPrep DNA/RNA mini kit. The sequencing input was tumor-adjacent normal liver tissue. The receptors were sampled from a woman aged 25 to 39 with primary liver carcinoma and hepatitis B virus infection.

This clonotype was detected only once. This chain uses TRBV12-3 or TRBV12-4 with TRBJ2-1; TRBD2 matches 11 bases. V was pared by 7 bases and J by 11 bases, with 13 bases of the junction left unmatched. The CDR3 runs to 15 residues. The CDR3: CASNLSGTSGLKQFF. CDR3 DNA: TGTGCCAGCAACTTGTCCGGGACTAGCGGACTTAAGCAGTTCTTC.

J is TRBJ1-1 and V is TRBV6-1; D is ambiguous. V was cut by 4 bases and J by 1 base, with 7 bases left in between. Germline V gene data show CDR1 as MNHNS and CDR2 as SASEGT. This CDR3 comprises 13 residues. In DNA, the CDR3 is TGTGCCAGCAGTGCCGGGGAGAACACTGAAGCTTTCTTT. Encoded protein: CASSAGENTEAFF.

With respect to this clonotype: One junction end does not reproduce the germline sequence, and a read error may be involved. The chain carries TRBV29-1 and TRBJ2-7; D is possibly TRBD1 (6 bases). Germline CDR1 reads SQVTM; CDR2 reads ANQGSEA. This CDR3 region has 14 residues. The CDR3: CSAAPRQDLCEQYF. The CDR3 DNA sequence: TGTAGCGCCGCCCCGCGACAGGACCTGTGCGAGCAGTACTTC.

This clonotype was seen ten or more times. The rearrangement joins TRBV7-8 to TRBJ2-7; no clear D. Trimming took off 5 bases at V and 0 bases at J, with 14 bases between the two ends. This CDR3 has 15 amino acids. Germline-derived CDR1 and CDR2 are SGHVS and FQNEAQ. The CDR3 bases are TGTGCCAGCAGCGCCGGGCCCCTGAGCTCCTACGAGCAGTACTTC. Its translation is CASSAGPLSSYEQYF.

As regards this clonotype: A junction boundary mismatches the germline segment, possibly from a read error. The chain is built from TRBV12-3 or TRBV12-4 and TRBJ1-1; D is possibly TRBD1 (5 bases). This CDR3 spans 14 amino acids. The CDR3 sequence: CGSSLGSGGTEAFF. For the CDR3, the DNA is TGTGGCAGCAGTTTAGGGAGTGGGGGCACTGAAGCTTTCTTT.

This clonotype appeared a few times. The gene calls are TRBV4-3 and TRBJ2-7; 14 bases agree with TRBD2. Per the germline V gene, CDR1 is LGHNA and CDR2 is YSLEER. This CDR3 spans 15 amino acids. Germline trimming cut 11 bases from V and 7 bases from J; bases unmatched to any gene: 13. Here the CDR3 reads CAGGQGTSGSWEQYF. The CDR3 DNA is TGCGCCGGCGGCCAAGGGACTAGCGGGAGTTGGGAGCAGTACTTC.

This clonotype occurred many times. The rearrangement joins TRBV12-5 to TRBJ2-5; tentatively, D is TRBD2 (5 bases). In germline, CDR1 is LGHNT, CDR2 FRNRAP. Trimming took 5 bases from V and 5 from J, leaving 12 bases between them. The CDR3 is 13 residues long. The CDR3 loop is CASGGGAKETQYF. The CDR3 DNA follows: TGTGCTAGTGGTGGAGGCGCCAAGGAGACCCAGTACTTC.

Points on this clonotype: One end of the junction varies from germline; a read error may be responsible. The chain carries TRBV6-1 and TRBJ2-7, with TRBD2 matching over 11 bases. The CDR3 has 16 amino acids. The germline gives CDR1 MNHNS, CDR2 SASEGT. The CDR3 protein is CAIDRLAGTPSYEEYF. The CDR3 coding sequence is TGTGCCATCGATCGACTAGCGGGAACTCCATCCTACGAGGAGTACTTC.

With respect to this clonotype: This likely comes from a read error, as the CDR3 has no conserved phenylalanine or tryptophan at its end. The chain has TRBV11-3 and TRBJ1-6; a weak D match, TRBD1 (5 bases). V was cut by 10 bases and J by 8 bases, with 15 bases left in between. Germline assignment: CDR1 SGHNT and CDR2 YENEEA. The CDR3 runs 13 residues. In nucleotides, the CDR3 is TGTGCCAACGGCGCCGAGGGGTATTCACCCCTCCACTAT. The encoded protein is CANGAEGYSPLHY.

This clonotype has a single count. The chain is built from TRBV6-2 or TRBV6-3 and TRBJ1-5; no firm D call. Trimming cost V 5 bases and J 11 bases, with 16 bases left between them. The length of the CDR3 is 13 residues. Germline CDR1 reads MNHEY; CDR2 reads SVGEGT. CDR3 residues: CASSNEPARSQHF. CDR3 coding DNA: TGTGCCAGCAGTAACGAGCCCGCGAGGTCCCAGCATTTT.